This T cell receptor (beta chain) was captured by sequencing in a study of T-cell reconstitution after alpha-beta-depleted transplantation in children. Study-level points and caveats: Hyperexpanded clones declined; after one year, newly produced T cells mostly supplied diversity. High day-60 TCRbeta diversity in some patients came from surviving recipient T cells and thymic progenitors. In patients about two months after transplant, alpha-beta T cells reportedly arose from several hundred expanded graft clones.

This clonotype was counted a few times. Its antigen is as yet unknown. Trimming took 0 bases from V and 0 from J, leaving 8 bases between them. Looked up from germline, CDR1 is LNHNV and CDR2 is YYDKDF (reference sequence). The CDR3 runs to 15 residues. The authors prepared the TCRbeta library with unique molecular identifiers. TCRdb analysed the PCR reads with MiXCR anew, one entry per CDR3 protein. The sample includes around 580,000 distinct CDR3 sequences, 20% to 25% of them seen just once. This chain uses TRBV15 with TRBJ1-2, with D hard to call. The source material was PBMCs, mostly from graft donor cells, sampled 360 days after TCRalphabeta/CD19-depleted stem cell transplant. The TCR comes from a boy in the first two years of life who had a stem cell transplant for acute myeloid leukemia, so the T cells may come from the graft donor. The CDR3 DNA follows: TGTGCCACCAGCAGAGAGATGCGGCCTAACTATGGCTACACCTTC. Its protein product is CATSREMRPNYGYTF.